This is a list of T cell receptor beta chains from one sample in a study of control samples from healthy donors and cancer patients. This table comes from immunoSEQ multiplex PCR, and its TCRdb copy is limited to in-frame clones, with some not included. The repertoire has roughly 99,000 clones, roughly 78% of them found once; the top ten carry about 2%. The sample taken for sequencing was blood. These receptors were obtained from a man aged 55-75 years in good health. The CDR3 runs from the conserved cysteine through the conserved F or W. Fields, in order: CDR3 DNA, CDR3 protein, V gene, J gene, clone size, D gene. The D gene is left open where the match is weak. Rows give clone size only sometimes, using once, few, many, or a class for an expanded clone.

CDR3nt: TGTGCCAGCAGCCAGCCGGGGGGGACAGGGGGCTCGTCGGAATATGGCTACACCTTC
CDR3aa: CASSQPGGTGGSSEYGYTF
v_gene: TRBV3-1/TRBV3-2
j_gene: TRBJ1-2
abundance: .
d_gene: TRBD1

CDR3nt: TGCGCCAGCAGCCAAGAATGGAAGGCGTTCTCTAAGAAGTTCTTC
CDR3aa: CASSQEWKAFSKKFF
v_gene: TRBV4-1
j_gene: TRBJ2-1
abundance: .
d_gene: .

CDR3nt: TGTGCCAGCAGCCGACTAGCGGGGGGTAGCGTTGAGCAGTTCTTC
CDR3aa: CASSRLAGGSVEQFF
v_gene: TRBV7-9
j_gene: TRBJ2-1
abundance: once
d_gene: TRBD2

CDR3nt: TGTGCCAGCCGGCCATCTTCGGGGAGCCTCTACGAGCAGTACTTC
CDR3aa: CASRPSSGSLYEQYF
v_gene: TRBV6-6
j_gene: TRBJ2-7
abundance: .
d_gene: .

CDR3nt: TGTGCCAGCAGCTTAGGGGTGGGGGCCTCCAATCAGCCCCAGCATTTT
CDR3aa: CASSLGVGASNQPQHF
v_gene: TRBV7-8
j_gene: TRBJ1-5
abundance: .
d_gene: .

CDR3nt: TGTGCCACCAGCAGAGATTATTTAGGGGTCGGTCAGCCCCAGCATTTT
CDR3aa: CATSRDYLGVGQPQHF
v_gene: TRBV15
j_gene: TRBJ1-5
abundance: .
d_gene: .

CDR3nt: TGTGCCAGCAGCCCTCGGGCAGAGACCCAGTACTTC
CDR3aa: CASSPRAETQYF
v_gene: TRBV7-9
j_gene: TRBJ2-5
abundance: .
d_gene: .

CDR3nt: TGTGCCAGCAGTTTATTCGCCCCAGCGGGAACCGGGGAGCTGTTTTTT
CDR3aa: CASSLFAPAGTGELFF
v_gene: TRBV28
j_gene: TRBJ2-2
abundance: once
d_gene: TRBD2

CDR3nt: TGTGCCAGCAGTTCTGGACAGATTGGGCCCCAGCATTTT
CDR3aa: CASSSGQIGPQHF
v_gene: TRBV5-4
j_gene: TRBJ1-5
abundance: .
d_gene: .

CDR3nt: TGTGCCAGCAGTTACCGTAACCGGGGCAATCAGCCCCAGCATTTT
CDR3aa: CASSYRNRGNQPQHF
v_gene: TRBV6-5
j_gene: TRBJ1-5
abundance: .
d_gene: .

CDR3nt: TGCGCCAGCAGCACACTAGCGGGGGGGTCCGCAGATACGCAGTATTTT
CDR3aa: CASSTLAGGSADTQYF
v_gene: TRBV4-1
j_gene: TRBJ2-3
abundance: .
d_gene: TRBD2

CDR3nt: TGTGCCAGCAGCGCCAAGGGGGGCGCCTTGTATGGCTACACCTTC
CDR3aa: CASSAKGGALYGYTF
v_gene: TRBV5-4
j_gene: TRBJ1-2
abundance: .
d_gene: .

CDR3nt: TGTGCCAGTAGCCCCTTCGGGGGCGGGAACACTGAAGCTTTCTTT
CDR3aa: CASSPFGGGNTEAFF
v_gene: TRBV19
j_gene: TRBJ1-1
abundance: .
d_gene: .

CDR3nt: TGCGCCAGCAGCTTGGTTTCCTTTAGTCCGGGAGGGAACATTCAGTACTTC
CDR3aa: CASSLVSFSPGGNIQYF
v_gene: TRBV5-1
j_gene: TRBJ2-4
abundance: .
d_gene: TRBD2

CDR3nt: TGTGCCTGGGTTAGTGGGACAGTTAACACCGGGGAGCTGTTTTTT
CDR3aa: CAWVSGTVNTGELFF
v_gene: TRBV30
j_gene: TRBJ2-2
abundance: .
d_gene: TRBD1

CDR3nt: TGTGCCAGTAGTATAATTACAGGGGGCAATGAGCAGTTCTTC
CDR3aa: CASSIITGGNEQFF
v_gene: TRBV19
j_gene: TRBJ2-1
abundance: once
d_gene: TRBD1

CDR3nt: TGCAGTGCTGGGCTAGCATACGAGCAGTACTTC
CDR3aa: CSAGLAYEQYF
v_gene: TRBV20-1
j_gene: TRBJ2-7
abundance: .
d_gene: .

CDR3nt: TGTGCCAGCAGTGATGTACAGGGGCCCCTCTATGGCTACACCTTC
CDR3aa: CASSDVQGPLYGYTF
v_gene: TRBV2
j_gene: TRBJ1-2
abundance: .
d_gene: TRBD1